The 26 T cell receptor beta chains below all came from one sample that was sequenced in a study of post-analysis software for immune sequencing data. Overall study findings and caveats: When patients were compared with controls, about five TRBV segments were more frequent, TRBV5-6, TRBV5-1 and TRBV20-1 among them.

For these receptors, no antigen is known. The authors incorporated unique molecular identifiers into the TCR beta cDNA libraries. TCRdb fed the PCR reads into MiXCR, producing one record per CDR3 protein. The sample has fewer than 550,000 distinct CDR3 sequences, 34% seen once; the top ten hold 4.5% to 7.5%. Material: blood. The receptor set was obtained from a girl younger than 18 with multiple sclerosis.

This chain uses TRBV6-1 with TRBJ1-6; a weak D match, TRBD1 (6 bases). The germline V gene has CDR1 MNHNS and CDR2 SASEGT. CDR3 length: 14 amino acids. V was trimmed by 1 base and J by 14 bases, leaving 15 bases between them. CDR3: CASSEGMGGKTLHF. In DNA, the CDR3 is TGTGCCAGCAGTGAAGGGATGGGGGGCAAGACCCTCCACTTT.

The genes are TRBV4-1 and TRBJ2-3; D ambiguous. Trimming shortened V by 2 bases and J by 3 bases, and 9 bases separated the two germline ends. The germline gives CDR1 MGHRA, CDR2 YSYEKL. The CDR3 extends over 14 amino acids. The CDR3 DNA sequence: TGCGCCAGCAGCCAAACGTCCCCGACAGATACGCAGTATTTT. Its translation: CASSQTSPTDTQYF.

Of note for this clonotype: Just one base apart from a much larger clone, this may be a read error. The CDR3 DNA follows: TGCGCCAGCAGCGGGGGGACGTCACCAACTGAAGCTTTCTTT. It specifies CASSGGTSPTEAFF. The V gene is TRBV5-1, the J gene TRBJ1-1; a possible D gene is TRBD1 (5 bases). Germline V gene lookup returns CDR1 SGHRS and CDR2 YFSETQ. The CDR3 is made up of 14 amino acids. The ends were cut back, 4 bases at V and 5 bases at J, with 15 bases in the middle.

This clonotype occurred a few times. The chain has TRBV5-1 and TRBJ2-3; no reliable D call. Trimming took 0 bases from V and 6 from J, leaving 14 bases between them. Germline V gene lookup returns CDR1 SGHRS and CDR2 YFSETQ. The CDR3 totals 15 residues. The CDR3 DNA reads as TGCGCCAGCAGCTTGGCGACTCCCCGGAAGGATACGCAGTATTTT. Amino acids: CASSLATPRKDTQYF. The full variable domain, rest sourced from reference TRBV5-1 and TRBJ2-3, is KAGVTQTPRYLIKTRGQQVTLSCSPISGHRSVSWYQQTPGQGLQFLFEYFSETQRNKGNFPGRFSGRQFSNSRSEMNVSTLELGDSALYLCASSLATPRKDTQYFGPGTRLTVL.

The chain employs TRBV12-3 or TRBV12-4 and TRBJ2-5; no definite D call. The CDR3 covers 13 residues. V was pared by 1 base and J by 4 bases, with 7 bases between. CDR3 nucleotides: TGTGCCAGCAGTTTAGTGCGAGCAGAGACCCAGTACTTC. This translates into CASSLVRAETQYF.

This chain joins TRBV20-1 and TRBJ1-5; TRBD1 might be the D (5 bases). The germline V and J ends were trimmed by 4 bases and 6 bases, with 10 bases remaining between them. Germline CDR1 and CDR2: DFQATT and SNEGSKA (reference sequence). CDR3 length equals 12 residues. CDR3 nucleotides: TGCAGTGCTAAAACGGGGGGTCAGCCCCAGCATTTT. It specifies CSAKTGGQPQHF.

This clonotype came up a few times. The chain is built from TRBV20-1 and TRBJ2-1, with D perhaps TRBD1 (7 bases). Germline loops: CDR1 DFQATT, CDR2 SNEGSKA (reference sequence). The CDR3 is 15 residues long. V lost 6 bases to trimming and J lost 5 bases, with 20 bases between them. CDR3 in DNA: TGCAGTGCCGTAAACAGGGGAGGTTCCCACAATGAGCAGTTCTTC. Its protein product is CSAVNRGGSHNEQFF.

About this clonotype: With a much larger clone just one base away, this may be a read error. J is TRBJ2-1 and V is TRBV29-1; D gene uncertain. The CDR3 is made up of 11 amino acids. Per the germline V gene, CDR1 is SQVTM and CDR2 is ANQGSEA. Trimming pared 4 bases from V and 7 bases from J, leaving 8 bases between. The CDR3 sequence is CSVVVGNEQFF. CDR3 in DNA: TGCAGCGTTGTTGTTGGAAATGAGCAGTTCTTC.

V gene TRBV6-2 or TRBV6-3 combines with J gene TRBJ2-7; D is possibly TRBD1 or TRBD2 (5 bases each). The germline V and J ends were trimmed by 7 bases and 5 bases, with 15 bases remaining between them. Germline V gene data show CDR1 as MNHEY and CDR2 as SVGEGT. This CDR3 is built from 13 residues. CDR3 protein: CASTRGYQNEQYF. The CDR3 DNA is TGTGCCAGCACGAGGGGCTATCAAAACGAGCAGTACTTC.

V usage is TRBV7-8 and J usage is TRBJ2-1; TRBD2 matches 11 bases. CDR1 is SGHVS, CDR2 FQNEAQ, per germline. With 5 bases clipped from V and 4 bases from J, the junction kept 7 bases outside the gene matches. This CDR3 has 16 residues. As DNA, the CDR3 is TGTGCCAGCAGCCCAATAGCGGGGGGGCGTTACAATGAGCAGTTCTTC. Residues: CASSPIAGGRYNEQFF. The full variable domain, with the rest looked up from reference TRBV7-8 and TRBJ2-1, is GAGVSQSPRYKVAKRGQDVALRCDPISGHVSLFWYQQALGQGPEFLTYFQNEAQLDKSGLPSDRFFAERPEGSVSTLKIQRTQQEDSAVYLCASSPIAGGRYNEQFFGPGTRLTVL.

The chain joins TRBV5-1 to TRBJ1-1, with D possibly TRBD1 on 5 matching bases. The CDR3 totals 14 residues. Germline-derived CDR1 and CDR2 are SGHRS and YFSETQ. Trimming took 4 bases from V and 6 from J, leaving 16 bases between them. CDR3 in DNA: TGCGCCAGCAGCCCTAGGGGACCGGACGCTGAAGCTTTCTTT. It translates to CASSPRGPDAEAFF.

This clonotype occurred a few times. This chain joins TRBV20-1 and TRBJ2-7, with D unclear. Germline V gene data show CDR1 as DFQATT and CDR2 as SNEGSKA (reference sequence). CDR3 length equals 12 residues. V was pared by 2 bases and J by 2 bases, with 7 bases between. CDR3 in DNA: TGCAGTGCTAGACTTATAACCTACGAGCAGTACTTC. Its translation is CSARLITYEQYF.

The rearrangement links TRBV27 to TRBJ1-2; 9 positions match TRBD1. The V segment lost 7 bases and the J segment 3 bases; nucleotides outside the gene matches: 3. The CDR3 sequence is 13 residues long. Germline V gene lookup returns CDR1 MNHEY and CDR2 SMNVEV (reference sequence). Here the CDR3 DNA reads TGTGCCAGCACTAGGGACAGGGACTATGGCTACACCTTC. This sequence encodes CASTRDRDYGYTF.

This clonotype came up a few times. The CDR3 sequence is CSALDSVVPRREQYF. DNA of the CDR3: TGCAGTGCGTTGGACAGCGTTGTTCCTCGAAGGGAGCAGTACTTC. The chain recombines TRBV20-1 with TRBJ2-7, with TRBD1 as a possible D gene (6 bases). Germline V gene data show CDR1 as DFQATT and CDR2 as SNEGSKA (reference sequence). Trimming removed 6 bases from V and 7 bases from J, with 25 bases in between. The CDR3 is made up of 15 amino acids.

V gene TRBV5-1 combines with J gene TRBJ2-7; no clear D gene. Trimming shortened V by 0 bases and J by 0 bases, and 7 bases separated the two germline ends. The CDR3 has 14 amino acids. From germline, CDR1 is SGHRS and CDR2 YFSETQ. DNA of the CDR3: TGCGCCAGCAGCTTGGGCCAGACCTCCTACGAGCAGTACTTC. This translates into CASSLGQTSYEQYF.

The chain carries TRBV4-1 and TRBJ2-3; no clear D. Germline V lookup: CDR1 MGHRA, CDR2 YSYEKL. The CDR3 contains 18 residues. V was shortened by 0 bases and J by 4 bases, with 20 bases between the two germline ends. In DNA form, the CDR3 reads TGCGCCAGCAGCCAAGAAGGCCAACGCTTCTTAAGGGCAGATACGCAGTATTTT. Its protein is CASSQEGQRFLRADTQYF.

This clonotype was observed a few times. Its ends do not fully match the called genes, so a read error is possible. The gene calls are TRBV11-2 and TRBJ1-1; D might be TRBD1 (6 bases). The CDR3 is made up of 15 amino acids. CDR1 is SGHAT, CDR2 FQNNGV, per germline. This chain's CDR3 is CASTYTGPRFTVAFF. The DNA of the CDR3 is TGTGCCAGCACCTACACAGGGCCTCGTTTCACTGTAGCTTTCTTT.

This clonotype was observed once. CDR3 in amino acids: CASSRRGASYEQYF. Written as DNA, the CDR3 is TGTGCCAGCAGCAGGCGGGGGGCCTCCTACGAGCAGTACTTC. J is TRBJ2-7 and V is TRBV3-1, with 8 positions matching TRBD2. The CDR3 consists of 14 residues. Per germline, CDR1 LGHDT and CDR2 YNNKEL (reference sequence). Trimming removed 5 bases from V and 0 bases from J; junction bases left unmatched: 3.

This clonotype was detected only a few times. The chain recombines TRBV5-1 with TRBJ2-3; tentative D call: TRBD2 (7 bases). The CDR3 has 15 residues. CDR1 SGHRS and CDR2 YFSETQ come from the germline V gene. V gave up 6 bases and J gave up 2 bases, with 16 bases separating them. CDR3 amino acids: CASNWGGASTDTQYF. CDR3 bases: TGCGCCAGCAACTGGGGGGGGGCCTCCACAGATACGCAGTATTTT. The full variable domain, rest sourced from reference TRBV5-1 and TRBJ2-3, is KAGVTQTPRYLIKTRGQQVTLSCSPISGHRSVSWYQQTPGQGLQFLFEYFSETQRNKGNFPGRFSGRQFSNSRSEMNVSTLELGDSALYLCASNWGGASTDTQYFGPGTRLTVL.

This clonotype has a handful of counts. This chain links TRBV5-1 with TRBJ2-5, with D perhaps TRBD2 (5 bases). V was trimmed by 4 bases and J by 5 bases, leaving 18 bases between them. Germline values: CDR1 SGHRS, CDR2 YFSETQ. There are 15 residues in the CDR3. The CDR3: CASSPDGLGGETQYF. The CDR3 coding sequence is TGCGCCAGCAGCCCGGACGGTTTAGGCGGGGAGACCCAGTACTTC.

The sample holds a few counts of this clonotype. The chain is built from TRBV9 and TRBJ2-5; D may be TRBD2 (6 bases). Trimming shortened V by 5 bases and J by 0 bases, and 20 bases separated the two germline ends. Per germline, CDR1 SGDLS and CDR2 YYNGEE. The CDR3 runs to 17 residues. The CDR3 protein is CASSSWAKGRYQETQYF. In DNA form, the CDR3 reads TGTGCCAGCAGTTCGTGGGCAAAGGGGAGGTACCAAGAGACCCAGTACTTC. Using reference TRBV9 and TRBJ2-5 for the parts outside the CDR3, the full variable domain is DSGVTQTPKHLITATGQRVTLRCSPRSGDLSVYWYQQSLDQGLQFLIQYYNGEERAKGNILERFSAQQFPDLHSELNLSSLELGDSALYFCASSSWAKGRYQETQYFGPGTRLLVL.

This rearrangement joins TRBV6-5 to TRBJ1-2; no clear D. This CDR3 comprises 13 residues. Germline V gene lookup returns CDR1 MNHEY and CDR2 SVGAGI. V gave up 4 bases and J gave up 4 bases, with 10 bases separating them. CDR3 protein: CASSSDKGYGYTF. CDR3 nucleotide sequence: TGTGCCAGCAGTTCAGACAAAGGCTATGGCTACACCTTC.

This clonotype was seen a few times. The V and J genes are TRBV12-3 or TRBV12-4 and TRBJ2-4, with TRBD2 matching 14 bases. Trimming at V came to 5 bases and at J to 0 bases, leaving 9 bases not matched to a gene. This CDR3 region has 19 residues. In DNA form, the CDR3 reads TGTGCCAGCAGTACGGGACTAGCGGGGGCCTTCGGAGCCAAAAACATTCAGTACTTC. It codes for CASSTGLAGAFGAKNIQYF.

V is TRBV20-1 and J is TRBJ2-7; D gene ambiguous. CDR1 DFQATT and CDR2 SNEGSKA come from the germline V gene (reference sequence). This CDR3 has 13 amino acids. Trimming took off 6 bases at V and 5 bases at J, with 17 bases between the two ends. This CDR3 reads CSAIDPARDEQYF. For the CDR3, the DNA is TGCAGTGCGATAGACCCGGCTAGGGACGAGCAGTACTTC.

This chain joins TRBV4-1 and TRBJ1-6, with D unresolved. V lost 0 bases and J lost 6, with 18 bases in between. CDR3 length: 18 residues. Germline V gives CDR1 MGHRA, CDR2 YSYEKL. The chain's CDR3 is CASSQDPGGPLINSPLHF. In DNA, the CDR3 is TGCGCCAGCAGCCAAGATCCCGGCGGACCATTGATTAATTCACCCCTCCACTTT.

The rearrangement links TRBV6-1 to TRBJ2-2, with TRBD2 matching over 7 bases. The V gene's germline CDR1 is MNHNS and CDR2 SASEGT. This CDR3 has 16 amino acids. The V segment lost 3 bases and the J segment 0 bases; nucleotides outside the gene matches: 4. In DNA, the CDR3 is TGTGCCAGCAGTGACGGGGCGGGGGCGAACACCGGGGAGCTGTTTTTT. Encoded protein: CASSDGAGANTGELFF.